This T cell receptor (beta chain) was sequenced for a study of cytomegalovirus exposure and HLA in healthy donors. PCR primers comprised 60 Vbeta and 13 Jbeta primers. Data came from immunoSEQ multiplex PCR; TCRdb stores just in-frame clones and leaves some out. This table holds some 99,000 clones, roughly two thirds found once. In regard to this clone: What it binds is not known.

The junction had 4 bases not matched to a gene; V was cut back by 6 bases and J by 7 bases. Germline V gene lookup returns CDR1 SNHLY and CDR2 FYNNEI. The CDR3 is 13 residues long. Study outcomes and limitations: Confirmation in vitro established that a few CMV-associated chains were specific for CMV antigens. The authors later linked a missense DCLRE1C variant to TCR beta V- and J-gene trimming. Further analysis, carried out later, found HLA-associated TCR beta chains more clonally expanded than equally common other chains.

The chain has TRBV2 and TRBJ2-1, with 9 nucleotides matching TRBD1. The sequence was obtained from a man aged 40-49 years in good health and CMV-seronegative. The source material was PBMCs. As DNA, the CDR3 is TGTGCCAGCAGCCCAGACAGGGGGAATGAGCAGTTCTTC. This translates into CASSPDRGNEQFF. Full variable domain (missing parts from reference TRBV2 and TRBJ2-1): EPEVTQTPSHQVTQMGQEVILRCVPISNHLYFYWYRQILGQKVEFLVSFYNNEISEKSEIFDDQFSVERPDGSNFTLKIRSTKLEDSAMYFCASSPDRGNEQFFGPGTRLTVL.